Listed below are T cell receptor beta chains from one sample, sequenced in a study of blood T cell repertoires in COVID-19. The assay was immunoSEQ multiplex PCR, and TCRdb's table has in-frame clones only and misses some. The sample comprises about 490,000 clones, approximately 85% of which are singletons, and roughly 3.2% rests with the top ten. The sequencing sample was made of peripheral blood. Receptors originate from a human donor in a cohort sampled during active COVID-19. The CDR3 runs from the conserved cysteine through the conserved F or W. D genes are given only for firm matches. Only part of the rows carry a size: once, few, many, or a class if the clone is expanded.

d_gene	v_gene	abundance	j_gene	CDR3aa	CDR3nt
-	TRBV28	-	TRBJ1-6	CASTQPISGYNSPLHF	TGTGCCAGCACCCAACCTATTTCAGGGTATAATTCACCCCTCCACTTT
TRBD2	TRBV6-5	few	TRBJ2-6	CASGRGSGANVLTF	TGTGCCTCAGGGCGGGGGTCGGGGGCCAACGTCCTGACTTTC
-	TRBV18	few	TRBJ1-1	CASSPGGSEAFF	TGTGCCAGCTCACCAGGGGGCAGTGAAGCTTTCTTT
-	TRBV18	-	TRBJ2-2	CASSPGHTLTGELFF	TGTGCCAGCTCACCAGGACATACCCTCACCGGGGAGCTGTTTTTT
TRBD1	TRBV27	-	TRBJ1-2	CASSISRDRKNYGYTF	TGTGCCAGCAGCATCTCCCGGGACAGGAAGAACTATGGCTACACCTTC
TRBD1	TRBV11-2	-	TRBJ2-7	CASSSFQTGTGNSYEQYF	TGTGCCAGCAGCTCTTTCCAAACCGGGACAGGGAACTCCTACGAGCAGTACTTC
TRBD1	TRBV7-2	-	TRBJ1-5	CASSSKTGGNQPQHF	TGTGCCAGCAGCTCAAAGACAGGGGGGAATCAGCCCCAGCATTTT
TRBD1	TRBV7-9	-	TRBJ1-2	CASSPGQVNYGYTF	TGTGCCAGCAGCCCCGGACAGGTTAACTATGGCTACACCTTC
TRBD2	TRBV19	-	TRBJ2-1	CASSSLAVSYNEQFF	TGTGCCAGTAGTTCTCTAGCGGTCTCCTACAATGAGCAGTTCTTC
-	TRBV7-9	-	TRBJ2-3	CASSSLGTYTDTQYF	TGTGCCAGCAGCTCCCTCGGGACTTACACAGATACGCAGTATTTT
-	TRBV7-3	-	TRBJ1-1	CASSLKELGVQGRTEAFF	TGTGCCAGCAGCTTAAAGGAGTTGGGGGTACAGGGAAGGACTGAAGCTTTCTTT
TRBD2	TRBV5-1	-	TRBJ2-3	CASSLEASGGTDTQYF	TGCGCCAGCAGCTTGGAGGCTAGCGGGGGCACAGATACGCAGTATTTT
-	TRBV7-3	-	TRBJ2-5	CASSSISSETQYF	TGTGCCAGCAGTTCAATTAGTAGCGAGACCCAGTACTTC
TRBD2	TRBV28	-	TRBJ2-1	CASSLTSGRPNEQFF	TGTGCCAGCAGTCTGACTAGCGGGAGGCCCAATGAGCAGTTCTTC
TRBD2	TRBV7-7	once	TRBJ2-2	CASSSGGGSLGTGELFF	TGTGCTAGCAGCTCGGGTGGCGGGAGCCTCGGCACCGGGGAGCTGTTTTTT
TRBD2	TRBV4-1	-	TRBJ2-4	CASSQNILAGGDIQYF	TGCGCCAGCAGCCAAAATATTCTAGCGGGAGGTGACATTCAGTACTTC
-	TRBV19	-	TRBJ1-2	CASSPRGVYGYTF	TGTGCCAGTAGTCCCCGGGGGGTGTATGGCTACACCTTC
-	TRBV5-5	-	TRBJ1-1	CASRGVSTEAFF	TGTGCCAGTCGCGGGGTCTCCACTGAAGCTTTCTTT
-	TRBV7-3	-	TRBJ1-1	CASSFRVNTEAFF	TGTGCCAGCAGCTTCAGGGTGAACACTGAAGCTTTCTTT
TRBD1	TRBV7-9	-	TRBJ1-6	CASSRIGQGSYNSPLHF	TGTGCCAGCAGCCGAATCGGACAGGGCTCCTATAATTCACCCCTCCACTTT
TRBD1	TRBV30	-	TRBJ1-2	CAWSARQGPGTF	TGTGCCTGGAGTGCGCGACAGGGCCCCGGGACCTTC
TRBD1	TRBV11-1	once	TRBJ1-1	CASSPRTGVNTEAFF	TGTGCCAGCAGCCCCAGGACAGGGGTGAACACTGAAGCTTTCTTT
-	TRBV9	-	TRBJ1-4	CASSTGMGEKLFF	TGTGCCAGCAGTACAGGGATGGGTGAAAAACTGTTTTTT
-	TRBV7-2	-	TRBJ1-1	CASSGAGPGGTEAFF	TGTGCCAGCAGCGGGGCGGGCCCCGGGGGTACTGAAGCTTTCTTT
TRBD1	TRBV7-9	once	TRBJ2-5	CASSRQGETQYF	TGTGCCAGCAGCCGACAGGGAGAGACCCAGTACTTC
-	TRBV7-9	-	TRBJ1-1	CASSLGLLNTEAFF	TGTGCCAGCAGCTTAGGACTCTTGAACACTGAAGCTTTCTTT
-	TRBV3-1/TRBV3-2	-	TRBJ1-4	CASSQWGGTSNGNEKLFF	TGTGCCAGCAGCCAATGGGGAGGGACATCGAACGGTAATGAAAAACTGTTTTTT
TRBD2	TRBV18	-	TRBJ2-3	CASSRTSGLTDTQYF	TGTGCCAGCTCAAGGACTAGCGGACTTACAGATACGCAGTATTTT